The 9 T cell receptor beta chains below all came from one sample that was sequenced in a study of blood T cell repertoires in COVID-19. Produced via immunoSEQ multiplex PCR; TCRdb's table is partial and in-frame only. The profile shows around 300,000 clones, approximately 91% of them singletons. The specimen sequenced was PBMCs or T cells enriched from blood (not recorded which). These receptors all stem from a woman between 40 and 50 years old who had recovered from COVID-19.

This clone showed up just a few times. The V gene is TRBV9, the J gene TRBJ1-2, with TRBD1 identical over 7 bases. The CDR3 sequence is 17 residues long. Germline assignment: CDR1 SGDLS and CDR2 YYNGEE. The V and J ends lost 3 bases and 2 bases, in that order; junction bases with no gene match: 13. The CDR3 DNA reads TGTGCCAGCAGCGCAAGACAGGGTGGAAACCCAAACTATGGCTACACCTTC. Its protein is CASSARQGGNPNYGYTF.

The chain combines TRBV6-5 with TRBJ1-1, with TRBD1 identical over 8 bases. Germline loops: CDR1 MNHEY, CDR2 SVGAGI. With 8 bases clipped from V and 7 bases from J, the junction kept 12 bases outside the gene matches. The CDR3 extends over 14 amino acids. The CDR3 protein is CASRYDRGRGEAFF. The CDR3 DNA follows: TGTGCCAGCCGATACGACAGGGGACGGGGTGAAGCTTTCTTT.

In DNA, the CDR3 is TGTGCCAGCAGTTACGCGGATGGGAGGATGGGTGAGCAGTTCTTC. It yields the protein CASSYADGRMGEQFF. The chain combines TRBV6-2 or TRBV6-3 with TRBJ2-1, with D maybe TRBD2 (6 bases). Looked up from germline, CDR1 is MNHEY and CDR2 is SVGEGT. The V end was cut by 2 bases, the J end by 9 bases, with 17 bases between. The CDR3 has 15 amino acids.

The chain has TRBV7-3 and TRBJ1-1, with 9 bases matching TRBD1. The CDR3 loop spans 20 amino acids. CDR1 is SGHTA, CDR2 FQGTGA, per germline. J lost 0 bases, V lost 5 bases, and 19 bases had no gene match. CDR3 amino acids: CASSRPPGQGLNAMNTEAFF. The CDR3 nucleotides read TGTGCCAGCAGCCGACCCCCGGGACAGGGCCTAAACGCAATGAACACTGAAGCTTTCTTT.

This chain connects TRBV30 to TRBJ2-2; tentatively, D is TRBD2 (7 bases). The germline gives CDR1 GTSNPN, CDR2 SVGIG (reference sequence). V was pared by 4 bases and J by 6 bases, with 15 bases between. The CDR3 has 14 residues. CDR3 in amino acids: CAWNGGRLAGELFF. The DNA of the CDR3 is TGTGCCTGGAACGGGGGGCGCCTGGCCGGGGAGCTGTTTTTT. The whole variable domain, filled in from reference TRBV30 and TRBJ2-2, reads SQTIHQWPATLVQPVGSPLSLECTVEGTSNPNLYWYRQAAGRGLQLLFYSVGIGQISSEVPQNLSASRPQDRQFILSSKKLLLSDSGFYLCAWNGGRLAGELFFGEGSRLTVL.

This clone has more than one count but fewer than ten. The chain's CDR3 is CASSLVPGGRSSNEQFF. The CDR3 DNA reads TGTGCCAGCAGCTTAGTGCCTGGCGGGAGGTCTTCCAATGAGCAGTTCTTC. The genes are TRBV7-8 and TRBJ2-1; 8 bases align to TRBD2. CDR3 size: 17 residues. Germline-derived CDR1 and CDR2 are SGHVS and FQNEAQ. The V and J ends lost 1 base and 6 bases, in that order; junction bases with no gene match: 11.

The chain has TRBV29-1 and TRBJ1-3, with TRBD1 matching 7 bases. V shed 6 bases, J shed 6 bases, and the junction held 23 bases outside the gene matches. This CDR3 comprises 18 residues. The V gene's germline CDR1 is SQVTM and CDR2 ANQGSEA. The CDR3: CSVGGWGRTGPRVNTIYF. In DNA, the CDR3 is TGCAGCGTCGGAGGGTGGGGTAGGACAGGCCCTCGGGTAAACACCATATATTTT.

The rearrangement links TRBV7-3 to TRBJ2-1; TRBD1 agrees at 11 bases. The CDR3 loop spans 15 amino acids. Unmatched junction bases numbered 6, after V lost 1 base and J lost 10 bases. CDR1 and CDR2 from the germline V gene are SGHTA and FQGTGA. The CDR3 here is CASSLSGQGAREQFF. In nucleotides, the CDR3 is TGTGCCAGCAGCTTAAGTGGACAGGGGGCCAGGGAGCAGTTCTTC.

V usage is TRBV30 and J usage is TRBJ1-1; no clear D. V lost 0 bases and J lost 10, with 18 bases in between. Germline CDR1 and CDR2: GTSNPN and SVGIG (reference sequence). The CDR3 spans 14 residues. The CDR3 spells CAWSVRSFYQPAFF. The CDR3 DNA reads as TGTGCCTGGAGTGTACGGTCGTTCTACCAACCAGCTTTCTTT.